The 23 T cell receptor beta chains given below trace back to one sample, sequenced in a study of T cell responses to AZD1222 COVID-19 vaccine. Profiling relied on immunoSEQ multiplex PCR, and the TCRdb table lists in-frame clones only, not all of them. This table holds roughly 49,000 clones, roughly 80% found once. Specimen: peripheral blood, collected on day 0 of AZD1222 vaccination. The source of these receptors is an adult in good health.

The chain combines TRBV14 with TRBJ1-1; no clear D. V dropped 4 bases and J dropped 4 bases, with 10 bases sitting between them. The CDR3 has 13 amino acids. In germline, CDR1 is SGHDN, CDR2 FVKESK. The CDR3 sequence: CASSRNWITEAFF. In nucleotides, the CDR3 is TGTGCCAGCAGCCGTAATTGGATCACTGAAGCTTTCTTT.

This chain joins TRBV27 and TRBJ1-4; TRBD1 aligns across 9 bases. The V gene's germline CDR1 is MNHEY and CDR2 SMNVEV (reference sequence). The CDR3 length is 14 residues. V lost 8 bases to trimming and J lost 7 bases; unmatched junction nucleotides: 8. The CDR3 sequence: CASGRQGDREKLFF. Written as DNA, the CDR3 is TGTGCCAGCGGGAGACAGGGGGATCGTGAAAAACTGTTTTTT.

The rearrangement joins TRBV18 to TRBJ1-4; D call uncertain. The CDR3 length is 15 residues. CDR1 KGHSH and CDR2 LQKENI come from the germline V gene. Trimming took 4 bases from V and 1 from J, leaving 10 bases between them. The CDR3 spells CASSRAGGTNEKLFF. CDR3 sequence (DNA): TGTGCCAGCTCACGAGCGGGCGGAACTAATGAAAAACTGTTTTTT.

V and J are TRBV6-2 or TRBV6-3 and TRBJ1-3; possible D gene TRBD1, 5 bases. The CDR3 extends over 15 amino acids. The germline V gene encodes CDR1 MNHEY and CDR2 SVGEGT. The V end lost 4 bases, the J end lost 0 bases, and 10 bases lay between the germline ends. The CDR3 region is CASSSYRSSGNTIYF. The CDR3 DNA sequence: TGTGCCAGCAGTTCTTACAGGAGCTCTGGAAACACCATATATTTT.

V is TRBV7-9 and J is TRBJ1-1; TRBD1 might be the D (6 bases). Germline V gene lookup returns CDR1 SEHNR and CDR2 FQNEAQ (reference sequence). This CDR3 is built from 16 residues. The V gene lost 1 base and the J gene lost 4 bases, with 16 bases spanning the gap. DNA of the CDR3: TGTGCCAGCAGCTTAGAACTCGGTCCAGGGGTCACTGAAGCTTTCTTT. Amino acid sequence: CASSLELGPGVTEAFF. Looking up the rest from reference TRBV7-9 and TRBJ1-1 gives the full variable domain: DTGVSQNPRHKITKRGQNVTFRCDPISEHNRLYWYRQTLGQGPEFLTYFQNEAQLEKSRLLSDRFSAERPKGSFSTLEIQRTEQGDSAMYLCASSLELGPGVTEAFFGQGTRLTVV.

This clone turned up a few times. This rearrangement joins TRBV19 to TRBJ2-3; TRBD2 matches 10 bases. There are 15 residues in the CDR3. Trimming at V came to 2 bases and at J to 3 bases, leaving 2 bases not matched to a gene. Germline loops: CDR1 LNHDA, CDR2 SQIVND (reference sequence). CDR3 bases: TGTGCCAGTAGTATACGGGGACTAGCGACAGATACGCAGTATTTT. Translating gives CASSIRGLATDTQYF.

The CDR3: CASSIQGGNIQYF. Here the CDR3 DNA reads TGTGCCAGTAGTATCCAGGGGGGAAACATTCAGTACTTC. The V and J genes are TRBV19 and TRBJ2-4, with D tentatively TRBD1 (7 bases). This CDR3 has 13 residues. With 3 bases removed from V and 6 bases from J, the gap between germline ends came to 9 bases. Germline V gene sequence: CDR1 LNHDA, CDR2 SQIVND (reference sequence).

The gene calls are TRBV5-4 and TRBJ1-3; maybe TRBD1 (6 bases). V was shortened by 4 bases and J by 4 bases, with 15 bases between the two germline ends. The CDR3 totals 15 residues. Germline assignment: CDR1 SGHNT and CDR2 YYREEE (reference sequence). The CDR3 loop reads CASSTNQGSGNTIYF. DNA of the CDR3: TGTGCCAGCAGCACGAATCAGGGGTCGGGAAACACCATATATTTT.

This rearrangement joins TRBV19 to TRBJ1-1; D gene unclear. The CDR3 has 10 residues. V lost 7 bases to trimming and J lost 6 bases, with 6 bases between them. Germline assignment: CDR1 LNHDA and CDR2 SQIVND (reference sequence). DNA for the CDR3: TGTGCCAGTAAAGGGTCTGAAGCTTTCTTT. It specifies CASKGSEAFF.

This clone was recorded a few times. The chain uses TRBV4-2 and TRBJ2-2; 8 bases align to TRBD2. This CDR3 has 16 residues. Germline trimming cut 2 bases from V and 6 bases from J; bases unmatched to any gene: 8. Germline CDR1 is LGHNA and CDR2 is YNFKEQ. The CDR3 nucleotides read TGTGCCAGCAGCCAATCACGGGAGGGATCTTCCGGGGAGCTGTTTTTT. As protein: CASSQSREGSSGELFF.

V is TRBV6-2 or TRBV6-3 and J is TRBJ1-2; D perhaps matches TRBD1 (5 bases). CDR3 size: 13 residues. The germline CDR1 and CDR2 sequences are MNHEY and SVGEGT. With 2 bases removed from V and 7 bases from J, the gap between germline ends came to 11 bases. As DNA, the CDR3 is TGTGCCAGCAGTTACGACCGGACAACTGGCTACACCTTC. Translating gives CASSYDRTTGYTF.

The rearrangement links TRBV3-1 (or the pseudogene TRBV3-2) to TRBJ1-6; TRBD1 aligns across 10 bases. The CDR3 has 15 residues. The junction had 0 bases not matched to a gene; V was cut back by 1 base and J by 6 bases. Germline CDR1 and CDR2: LGHDT and YNNKEL (reference sequence). CDR3 sequence reads: CASSQGTGGNSPLHF. CDR3 nucleotide sequence: TGTGCCAGCAGCCAAGGGACAGGGGGTAATTCACCCCTCCACTTT.

The chain is built from TRBV28 and TRBJ1-2; maybe TRBD1 (5 bases). This CDR3 contains 14 residues. The V and J ends lost 6 bases and 4 bases respectively, with 15 bases between them. Germline loops: CDR1 MDHEN, CDR2 SYDVKM. CDR3 sequence reads: CASSQGGTFYGYTF. The DNA of the CDR3 is TGTGCCAGCAGCCAAGGTGGGACTTTCTATGGCTACACCTTC.

This clone appeared a few times. The CDR3 loop reads CASSKGQVSYEQYV. The CDR3 DNA reads TGTGCCAGCAGCAAGGGACAGGTCTCCTACGAGCAGTACGTC. The chain employs TRBV5-8 and TRBJ2-7; TRBD1 matches 8 bases. V lost 4 bases to trimming and J lost 0 bases; unmatched junction nucleotides: 3. The CDR3 contains 14 residues. Germline V gives CDR1 SGHTS, CDR2 YDEGEE.

This clone was seen a few times. The rearrangement links TRBV11-2 to TRBJ2-3; D unresolved. Trimming stripped 3 bases from V and 0 bases from J, with 7 bases between. This CDR3 is built from 14 residues. The germline gives CDR1 SGHAT, CDR2 FQNNGV. DNA for the CDR3: TGTGCCAGCAGCTTTCTGGGTAGCACAGATACGCAGTATTTT. Translating gives CASSFLGSTDTQYF.

A few counts support this clone. The chain is built from TRBV3-1 (or the pseudogene TRBV3-2) and TRBJ1-5; D unclear. In germline, CDR1 is LGHDT, CDR2 YNNKEL (reference sequence). V dropped 1 base and J dropped 4 bases, with 14 bases sitting between them. CDR3 length equals 16 residues. The CDR3 here is CASSQGVRYGNQPQHF. Here the CDR3 DNA reads TGTGCCAGCAGCCAAGGGGTGAGGTATGGGAATCAGCCCCAGCATTTT.

This chain connects TRBV27 to TRBJ2-7; possibly TRBD1 or TRBD2 for D (7 bases each). In germline, CDR1 is MNHEY, CDR2 SMNVEV (reference sequence). V lost 4 bases and J 2 bases, leaving 12 bases between the germline ends. The CDR3 length is 14 residues. CDR3 coding DNA: TGTGCCAGCAGTTCCAGGGGGGGACCCTACGAGCAGTACTTC. As protein: CASSSRGGPYEQYF.

V gene TRBV27 combines with J gene TRBJ2-3; D gene uncertain. The length of the CDR3 is 16 residues. V was trimmed by 4 bases and J by 5 bases, leaving 19 bases between them. Germline V gene lookup returns CDR1 MNHEY and CDR2 SMNVEV (reference sequence). The CDR3 reads CASSSRLGIKEDTQYF. The CDR3 DNA sequence: TGTGCCAGCAGTTCAAGACTTGGGATTAAAGAAGATACGCAGTATTTT.

The V gene is TRBV28, the J gene TRBJ1-1; 8 bases are shared with TRBD1. Looked up from germline, CDR1 is MDHEN and CDR2 is SYDVKM. This CDR3 is 13 amino acids long. V dropped 5 bases and J dropped 11; count of bases not matched to a gene: 10. CDR3 region: CASSPGQGGPAFF. The CDR3 bases are TGTGCCAGCAGTCCCGGACAGGGTGGGCCGGCTTTCTTT.

The chain couples TRBV5-6 to TRBJ1-6, with a weak D call TRBD1 (5 bases). V was pared by 4 bases and J by 8 bases, with 13 bases between. The CDR3 contains 14 residues. Germline loops: CDR1 SGHDT, CDR2 YYEEEE. The CDR3 is CASSLRAGDSPLHF. CDR3 coding DNA: TGTGCCAGCAGCCTTCGGGCGGGGGATTCACCCCTCCACTTT.

V and J are TRBV5-5 and TRBJ1-2, with 8 positions matching TRBD1. CDR1 is SGHKS, CDR2 YYEKEE, per germline (reference sequence). The CDR3 covers 13 residues. The trim removed 7 bases at V and 4 bases at J, leaving 6 bases unmatched. In DNA, the CDR3 is TGTGCCAGCGTTGTACAGGGGGGCTATGGCTACACCTTC. Translating gives CASVVQGGYGYTF. Drawing the rest from reference TRBV5-5 and TRBJ1-2, the complete variable domain is DAGVTQSPTHLIKTRGQQVTLRCSPISGHKSVSWYQQVLGQGPQFIFQYYEKEERGRGNFPDRFSARQFPNYSSELNVNALLLGDSALYLCASVVQGGYGYTFGSGTRLTVV.

This clone came up a few times. Other DNA sequences in this sample translate to the same CDR3. This chain uses TRBV11-2 with TRBJ2-2; D is unclear. This CDR3 is built from 13 residues. V dropped 0 bases and J dropped 2 bases, with 1 base sitting between them. CDR1 and CDR2 from the germline V gene are SGHAT and FQNNGV. The CDR3 reads CASSLENTGELFF. The CDR3 bases are TGTGCCAGCAGCTTAGAAAACACCGGGGAGCTGTTTTTT. Together with reference TRBV11-2 and TRBJ2-2, the CDR3 gives the full variable domain: EAGVAQSPRYKIIEKRQSVAFWCNPISGHATLYWYQQILGQGPKLLIQFQNNGVVDDSQLPKDRFSAERLKGVDSTLKIQPAKLEDSAVYLCASSLENTGELFFGEGSRLTVL.

V usage is TRBV5-4 and J usage is TRBJ1-4, with 9 bases identical to TRBD1. Germline values: CDR1 SGHNT, CDR2 YYREEE (reference sequence). Losses at the gene ends were 5 bases for V and 0 bases for J; bases not matched to a gene: 5. This CDR3 is 16 amino acids long. Here the CDR3 DNA reads TGTGCCAGCAGTAAGACAGGGGGAGCAACTAATGAAAAACTGTTTTTT. It yields the protein CASSKTGGATNEKLFF.